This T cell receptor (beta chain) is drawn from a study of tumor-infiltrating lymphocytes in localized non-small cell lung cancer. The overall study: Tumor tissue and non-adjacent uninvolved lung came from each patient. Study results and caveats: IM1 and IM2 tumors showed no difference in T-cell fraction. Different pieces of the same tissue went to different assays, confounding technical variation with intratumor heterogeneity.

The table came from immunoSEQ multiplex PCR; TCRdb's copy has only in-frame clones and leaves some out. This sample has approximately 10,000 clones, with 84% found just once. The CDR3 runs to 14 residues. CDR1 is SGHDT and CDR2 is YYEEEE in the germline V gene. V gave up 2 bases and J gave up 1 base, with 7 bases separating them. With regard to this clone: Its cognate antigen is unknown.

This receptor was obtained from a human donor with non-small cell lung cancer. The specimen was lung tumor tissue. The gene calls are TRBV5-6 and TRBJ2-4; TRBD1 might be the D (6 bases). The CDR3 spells CASSFTGAKNIQYF. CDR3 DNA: TGTGCCAGCAGCTTTACAGGGGCCAAAAACATTCAGTACTTC.